This T cell receptor (beta chain) was captured in a study of cytomegalovirus exposure and HLA in healthy donors. The V end was cut by 4 bases, the J end by 0 bases, with 5 bases between. CDR1 is MGHDK, CDR2 SYGVNS, per germline. The CDR3 totals 13 residues. PCR primers comprised 60 Vbeta and 13 Jbeta primers. Methods used by the authors: About 10 million of tens of millions of unique TCR beta chains were shared, per a later count. Sequenced by immunoSEQ multiplex PCR; TCRdb stores in-frame clones only, minus some. That table furnishes V, J and clone size, whereas the DNA furnished D and trimming. The sample's table shows about 210,000 clones.

J is TRBJ2-3 and V is TRBV25-1; no clear D. The material sequenced was PBMCs. The sequence derives from a woman younger than 45 in good health and CMV-seropositive. The chain's CDR3 is CASSGSSTDTQYF. As DNA, the CDR3 is TGTGCCAGCAGTGGTAGCAGCACAGATACGCAGTATTTT.